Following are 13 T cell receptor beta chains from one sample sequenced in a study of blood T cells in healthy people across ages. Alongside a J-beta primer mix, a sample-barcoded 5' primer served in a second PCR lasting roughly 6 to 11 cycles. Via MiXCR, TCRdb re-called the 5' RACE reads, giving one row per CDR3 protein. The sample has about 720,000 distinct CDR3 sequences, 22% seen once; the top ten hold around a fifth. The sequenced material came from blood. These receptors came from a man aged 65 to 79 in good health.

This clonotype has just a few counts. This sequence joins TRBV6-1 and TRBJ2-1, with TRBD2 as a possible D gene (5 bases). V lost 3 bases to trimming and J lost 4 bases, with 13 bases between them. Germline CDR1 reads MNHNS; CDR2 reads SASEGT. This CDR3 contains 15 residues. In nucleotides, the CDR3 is TGTGCCAGCAGTGATCCTAGCCGCCTATACAATGAGCAGTTCTTC. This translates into CASSDPSRLYNEQFF.

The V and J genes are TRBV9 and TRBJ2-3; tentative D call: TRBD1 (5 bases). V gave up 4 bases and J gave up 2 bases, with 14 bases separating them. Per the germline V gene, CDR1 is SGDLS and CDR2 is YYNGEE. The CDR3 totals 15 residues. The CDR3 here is CASSPQTVNTDTQYF. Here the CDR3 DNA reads TGTGCCAGCAGCCCCCAGACAGTGAACACAGATACGCAGTATTTT. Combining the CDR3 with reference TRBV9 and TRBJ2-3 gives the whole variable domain DSGVTQTPKHLITATGQRVTLRCSPRSGDLSVYWYQQSLDQGLQFLIQYYNGEERAKGNILERFSAQQFPDLHSELNLSSLELGDSALYFCASSPQTVNTDTQYFGPGTRLTVL.

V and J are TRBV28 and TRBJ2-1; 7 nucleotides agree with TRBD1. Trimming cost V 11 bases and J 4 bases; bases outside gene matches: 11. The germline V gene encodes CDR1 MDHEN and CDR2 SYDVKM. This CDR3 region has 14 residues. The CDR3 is CARLPGTVYNEQFF. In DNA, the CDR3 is TGTGCCCGCCTCCCCGGGACAGTATACAATGAGCAGTTCTTC.

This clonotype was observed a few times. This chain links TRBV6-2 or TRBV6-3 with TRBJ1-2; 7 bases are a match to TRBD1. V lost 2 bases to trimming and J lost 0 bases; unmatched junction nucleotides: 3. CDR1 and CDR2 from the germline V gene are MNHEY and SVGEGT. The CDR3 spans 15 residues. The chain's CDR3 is CASSYPGTANYGYTF. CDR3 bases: TGTGCCAGCAGTTACCCCGGGACAGCTAACTATGGCTACACCTTC.

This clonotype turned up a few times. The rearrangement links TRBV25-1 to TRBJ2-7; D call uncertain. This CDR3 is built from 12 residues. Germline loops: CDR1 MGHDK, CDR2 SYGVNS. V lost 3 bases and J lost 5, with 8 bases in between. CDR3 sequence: CASSENVDEQYF. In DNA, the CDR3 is TGTGCCAGCAGTGAGAACGTTGACGAGCAGTACTTC.

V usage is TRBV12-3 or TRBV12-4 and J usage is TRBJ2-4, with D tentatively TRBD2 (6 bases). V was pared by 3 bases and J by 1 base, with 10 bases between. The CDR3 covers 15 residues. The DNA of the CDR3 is TGTGCCAGCAGTTTCCGTGGGGGGGCCAAAAACATTCAGTACTTC. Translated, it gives CASSFRGGAKNIQYF.

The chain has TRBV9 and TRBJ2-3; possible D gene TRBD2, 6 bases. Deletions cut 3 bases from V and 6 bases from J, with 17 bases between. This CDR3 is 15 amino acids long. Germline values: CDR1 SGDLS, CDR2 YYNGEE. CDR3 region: CASSGMVADADTQYF. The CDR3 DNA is TGTGCCAGCAGCGGGATGGTAGCGGATGCGGATACGCAGTATTTT.

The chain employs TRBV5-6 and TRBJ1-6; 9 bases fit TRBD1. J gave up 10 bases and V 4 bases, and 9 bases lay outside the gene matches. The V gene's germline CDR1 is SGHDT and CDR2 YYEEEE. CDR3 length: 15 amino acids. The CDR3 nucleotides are TGTGCCAGCAGCACAGGACAGGGGTTTTACTCACCCCTCCACTTT. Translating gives CASSTGQGFYSPLHF.

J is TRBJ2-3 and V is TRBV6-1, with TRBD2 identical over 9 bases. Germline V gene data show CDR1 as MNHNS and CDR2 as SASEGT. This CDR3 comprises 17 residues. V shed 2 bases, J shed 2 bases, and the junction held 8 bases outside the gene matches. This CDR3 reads CASSEPKAGGPTDTQYF. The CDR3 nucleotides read TGTGCCAGCAGTGAACCAAAAGCGGGGGGTCCCACAGATACGCAGTATTTT.

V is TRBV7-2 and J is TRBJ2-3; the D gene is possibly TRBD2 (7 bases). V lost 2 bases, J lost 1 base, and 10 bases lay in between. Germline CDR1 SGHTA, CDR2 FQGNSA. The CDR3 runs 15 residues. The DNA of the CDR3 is TGTGCCAGCAGCTTATTGCGGGGGCGCACAGATACGCAGTATTTT. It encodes CASSLLRGRTDTQYF.

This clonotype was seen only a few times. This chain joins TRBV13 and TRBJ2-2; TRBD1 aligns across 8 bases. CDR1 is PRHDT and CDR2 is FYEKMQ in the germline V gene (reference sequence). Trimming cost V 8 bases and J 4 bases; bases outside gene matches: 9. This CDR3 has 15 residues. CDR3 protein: CASRLLTGGTGELFF. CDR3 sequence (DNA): TGTGCCAGCCGACTTCTTACAGGGGGCACCGGGGAGCTGTTTTTT. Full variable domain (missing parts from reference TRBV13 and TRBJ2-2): AAGVIQSPRHLIKEKRETATLKCYPIPRHDTVYWYQQGPGQDPQFLISFYEKMQSDKGSIPDRFSAQQFSDYHSELNMSSLELGDSALYFCASRLLTGGTGELFFGEGSRLTVL.

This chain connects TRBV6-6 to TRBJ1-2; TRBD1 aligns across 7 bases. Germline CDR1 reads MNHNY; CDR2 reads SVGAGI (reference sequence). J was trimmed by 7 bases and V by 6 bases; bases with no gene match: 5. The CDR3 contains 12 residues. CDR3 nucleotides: TGTGCCAGCAGACCGACAGGGTTTGGCTACACCTTC. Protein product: CASRPTGFGYTF.

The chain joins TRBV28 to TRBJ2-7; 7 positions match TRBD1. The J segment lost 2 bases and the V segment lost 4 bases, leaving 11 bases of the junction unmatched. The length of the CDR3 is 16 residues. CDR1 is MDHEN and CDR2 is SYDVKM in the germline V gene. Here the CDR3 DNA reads TGTGCCAGCAGTTCCGCCGGGACAGTCCAAACCTACGAGCAGTACTTC. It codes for CASSSAGTVQTYEQYF.